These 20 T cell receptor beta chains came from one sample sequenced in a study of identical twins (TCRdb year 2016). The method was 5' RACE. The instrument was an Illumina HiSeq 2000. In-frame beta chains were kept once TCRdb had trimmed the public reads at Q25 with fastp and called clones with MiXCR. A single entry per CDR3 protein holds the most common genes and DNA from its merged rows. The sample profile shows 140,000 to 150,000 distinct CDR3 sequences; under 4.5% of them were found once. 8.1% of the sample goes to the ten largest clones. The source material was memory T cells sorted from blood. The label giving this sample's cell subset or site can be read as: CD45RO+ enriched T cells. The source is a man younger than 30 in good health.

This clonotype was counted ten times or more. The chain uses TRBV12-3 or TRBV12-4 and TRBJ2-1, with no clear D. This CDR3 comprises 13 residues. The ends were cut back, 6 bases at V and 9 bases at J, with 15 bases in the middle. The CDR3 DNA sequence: TGTGCCAGCAGCCCCGTATCTGTCGGTGAGCAGTTCTTC. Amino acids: CASSPVSVGEQFF.

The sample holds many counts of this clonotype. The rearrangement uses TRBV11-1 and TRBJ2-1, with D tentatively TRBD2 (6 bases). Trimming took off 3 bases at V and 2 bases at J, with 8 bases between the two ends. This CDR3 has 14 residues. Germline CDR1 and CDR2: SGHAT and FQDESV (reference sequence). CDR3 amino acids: CASSFGGAYNEQFF. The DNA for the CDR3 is TGTGCCAGCAGCTTCGGGGGTGCCTACAATGAGCAGTTCTTC.

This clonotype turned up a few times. The CDR3 protein is CASSLATNQPQHF. The CDR3 DNA sequence: TGTGCCAGCAGCTTAGCAACTAATCAGCCCCAGCATTTT. The rearrangement joins TRBV7-2 to TRBJ1-5; D call uncertain. V lost 0 bases to trimming and J lost 4 bases, with 4 bases between them. Looked up from germline, CDR1 is SGHTA and CDR2 is FQGNSA. The CDR3 length is 13 residues.

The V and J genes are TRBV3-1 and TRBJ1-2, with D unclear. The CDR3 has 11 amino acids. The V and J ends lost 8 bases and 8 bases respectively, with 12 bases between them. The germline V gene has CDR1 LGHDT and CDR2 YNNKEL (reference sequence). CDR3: CASQGDGGYTF. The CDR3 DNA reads TGTGCCAGCCAAGGAGACGGAGGCTACACCTTC.

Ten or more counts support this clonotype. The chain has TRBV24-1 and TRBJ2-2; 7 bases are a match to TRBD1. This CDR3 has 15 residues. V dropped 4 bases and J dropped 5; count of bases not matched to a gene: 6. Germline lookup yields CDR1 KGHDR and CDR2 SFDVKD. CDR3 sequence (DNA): TGTGCCACCAGTGAACCGGGACAGTTAACCGGGGAGCTGTTTTTT. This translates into CATSEPGQLTGELFF.

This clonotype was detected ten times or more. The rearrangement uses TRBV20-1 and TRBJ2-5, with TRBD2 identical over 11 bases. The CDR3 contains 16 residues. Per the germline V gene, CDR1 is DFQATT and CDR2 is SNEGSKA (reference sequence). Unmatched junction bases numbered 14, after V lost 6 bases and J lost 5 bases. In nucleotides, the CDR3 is TGCAGTGCCCGACCTCTCTCTAGCGGGGGGAGGGAGACCCAGTACTTC. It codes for CSARPLSSGGRETQYF.

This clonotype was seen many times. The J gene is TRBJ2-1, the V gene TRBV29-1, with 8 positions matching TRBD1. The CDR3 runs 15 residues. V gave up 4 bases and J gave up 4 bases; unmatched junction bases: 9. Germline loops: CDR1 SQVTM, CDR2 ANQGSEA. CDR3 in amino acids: CSVVTGTGIYNEQFF. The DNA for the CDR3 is TGCAGCGTTGTAACCGGGACAGGAATTTACAATGAGCAGTTCTTC.

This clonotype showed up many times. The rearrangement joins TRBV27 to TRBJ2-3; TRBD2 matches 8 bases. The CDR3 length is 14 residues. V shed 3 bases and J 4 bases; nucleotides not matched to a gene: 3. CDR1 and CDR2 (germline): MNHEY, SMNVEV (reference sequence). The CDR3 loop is CASSFQTSADTQYF. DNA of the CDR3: TGTGCCAGCAGTTTCCAGACTAGCGCAGATACGCAGTATTTT.

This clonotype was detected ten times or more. In DNA, the CDR3 is TGTGCTAGTGGTTTGGCAGGGGGGACCCAAGAGACCCAGTACTTC. Translated, it gives CASGLAGGTQETQYF. The V and J genes are TRBV12-5 and TRBJ2-5, with D perhaps TRBD1 (7 bases). Germline V gene lookup returns CDR1 LGHNT and CDR2 FRNRAP. The CDR3 is 15 residues long. With 1 base removed from V and 1 base from J, the gap between germline ends came to 10 bases. Full variable domain (outside the CDR3, taken from reference TRBV12-5 and TRBJ2-5): DARVTQTPRHKVTEMGQEVTMRCQPILGHNTVFWYRQTMMQGLELLAYFRNRAPLDDSGMPKDRFSAEMPDATLATLKIQPSEPRDSAVYFCASGLAGGTQETQYFGPGTRLLVL.

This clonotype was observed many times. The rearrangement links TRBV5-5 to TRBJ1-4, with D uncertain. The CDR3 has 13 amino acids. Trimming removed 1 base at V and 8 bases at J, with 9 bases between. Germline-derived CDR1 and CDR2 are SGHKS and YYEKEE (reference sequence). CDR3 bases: TGTGCCAGCAGCTTGCCGAATTTCGAAAAACTGTTTTTT. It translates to CASSLPNFEKLFF. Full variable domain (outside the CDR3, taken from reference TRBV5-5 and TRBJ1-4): DAGVTQSPTHLIKTRGQQVTLRCSPISGHKSVSWYQQVLGQGPQFIFQYYEKEERGRGNFPDRFSARQFPNYSSELNVNALLLGDSALYLCASSLPNFEKLFFGSGTQLSVL.

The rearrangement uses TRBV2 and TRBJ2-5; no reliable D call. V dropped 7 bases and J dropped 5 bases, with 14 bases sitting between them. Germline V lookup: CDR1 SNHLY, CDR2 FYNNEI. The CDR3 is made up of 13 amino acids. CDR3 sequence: CASISAPIETQYF. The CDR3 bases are TGTGCCAGCATCTCCGCCCCTATCGAGACCCAGTACTTC.

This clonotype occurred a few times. CDR3 coding DNA: TGTGCCAGTAGTGGACAGAAGACTAATGAAAAACTGTTTTTT. Residues: CASSGQKTNEKLFF. This rearrangement joins TRBV19 to TRBJ1-4; D possibly corresponds to TRBD1 (6 bases). The V end lost 5 bases, the J end lost 2 bases, and 9 bases lay between the germline ends. The germline V gene encodes CDR1 LNHDA and CDR2 SQIVND (reference sequence). This CDR3 is built from 14 residues.

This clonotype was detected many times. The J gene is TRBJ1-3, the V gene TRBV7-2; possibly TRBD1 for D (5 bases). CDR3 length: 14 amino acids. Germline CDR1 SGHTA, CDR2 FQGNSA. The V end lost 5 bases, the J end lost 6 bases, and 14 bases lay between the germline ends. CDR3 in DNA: TGTGCCAGCAGCCTTTCTGGCGGGGCAAACACCATATATTTT. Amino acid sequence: CASSLSGGANTIYF.

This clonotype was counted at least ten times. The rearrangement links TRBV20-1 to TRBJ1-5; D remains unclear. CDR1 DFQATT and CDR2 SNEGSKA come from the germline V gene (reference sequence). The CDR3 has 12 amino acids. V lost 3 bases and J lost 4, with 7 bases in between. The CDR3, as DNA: TGCAGTGCTAGTGGTGGTAATCAGCCCCAGCATTTT. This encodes CSASGGNQPQHF.

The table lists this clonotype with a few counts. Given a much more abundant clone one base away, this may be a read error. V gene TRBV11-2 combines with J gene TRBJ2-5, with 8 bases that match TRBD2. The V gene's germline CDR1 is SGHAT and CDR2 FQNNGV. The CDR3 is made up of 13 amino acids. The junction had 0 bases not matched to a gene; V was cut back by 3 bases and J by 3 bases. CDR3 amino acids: CASSLGLEETQYF. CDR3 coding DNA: TGTGCCAGCAGCTTGGGACTAGAAGAGACCCAGTACTTC.

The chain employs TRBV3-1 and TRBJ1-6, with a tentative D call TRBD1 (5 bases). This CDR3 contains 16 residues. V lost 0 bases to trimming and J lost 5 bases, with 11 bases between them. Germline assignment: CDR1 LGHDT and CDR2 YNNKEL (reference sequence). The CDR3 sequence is CASSQDGARNNSPLHF. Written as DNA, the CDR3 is TGTGCCAGCAGCCAAGATGGGGCGAGGAATAATTCACCCCTCCACTTT.

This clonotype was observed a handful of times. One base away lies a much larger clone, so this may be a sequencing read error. The DNA of the CDR3 is TGCGCCAGCAGCCTGGAGGGAGGTCTGGAGCAGTACTTC. Residues: CASSLEGGLEQYF. This sequence joins TRBV5-1 and TRBJ2-7; D might be TRBD2 (6 bases). In germline, CDR1 is SGHRS, CDR2 YFSETQ. Deletions cut 4 bases from V and 7 bases from J, with 15 bases between. This CDR3 contains 13 residues. Supplemented by reference TRBV5-1 and TRBJ2-7, the full variable domain reads KAGVTQTPRYLIKTRGQQVTLSCSPISGHRSVSWYQQTPGQGLQFLFEYFSETQRNKGNFPGRFSGRQFSNSRSEMNVSTLELGDSALYLCASSLEGGLEQYFGPGTRLTVT.

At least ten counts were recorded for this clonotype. This CDR3 is CASSQAASGNEQFF. DNA of the CDR3: TGTGCCAGCAGCCAAGCAGCTAGCGGCAATGAGCAGTTCTTC. V usage is TRBV3-1 and J usage is TRBJ2-1, with TRBD2 identical over 7 bases. V lost 1 base and J lost 6; bases outside the gene matches: 3. The CDR3 loop spans 14 amino acids. CDR1 and CDR2 (germline): LGHDT, YNNKEL (reference sequence).

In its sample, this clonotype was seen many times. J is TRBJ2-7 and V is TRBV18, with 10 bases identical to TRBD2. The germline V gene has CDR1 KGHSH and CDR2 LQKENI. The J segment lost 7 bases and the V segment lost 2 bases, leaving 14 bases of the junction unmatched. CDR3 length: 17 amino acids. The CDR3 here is CASSPAADSGRFWEQYF. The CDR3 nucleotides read TGTGCCAGCTCACCAGCCGCGGATAGCGGGAGGTTTTGGGAGCAGTACTTC.

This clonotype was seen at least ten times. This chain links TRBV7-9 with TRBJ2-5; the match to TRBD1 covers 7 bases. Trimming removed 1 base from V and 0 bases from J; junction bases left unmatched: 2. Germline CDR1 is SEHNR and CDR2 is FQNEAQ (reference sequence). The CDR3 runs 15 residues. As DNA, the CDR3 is TGTGCCAGCAGCTTAGGACAGGGTAACCAAGAGACCCAGTACTTC. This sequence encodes CASSLGQGNQETQYF. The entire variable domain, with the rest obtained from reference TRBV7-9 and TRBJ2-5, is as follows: DTGVSQNPRHKITKRGQNVTFRCDPISEHNRLYWYRQTLGQGPEFLTYFQNEAQLEKSRLLSDRFSAERPKGSFSTLEIQRTEQGDSAMYLCASSLGQGNQETQYFGPGTRLLVL.